This TCR beta chain emerged from a study of T cell responses to AZD1222 COVID-19 vaccine. As for the study in general: Investigators merged groups given second doses at roughly 4 or roughly 12 weeks. Overall study findings and caveats: Recipients of two AZD1222 doses showed rising Spike-specific TCR breadth and depth. The repertoires were collected only after the peak T cell response.

Assay: immunoSEQ multiplex PCR; the TCRdb copy retains only in-frame clones and omits some. The table records about 180,000 clones, approximately 86% of them present only once. Germline CDR1 ENHRY, CDR2 SYGVKD. The CDR3 covers 13 residues. V was pared by 2 bases and J by 6 bases, with 0 bases of the junction left unmatched. With respect to this clone: Antigen unknown.

The specimen comprised peripheral blood, sampled on day 0 of AZD1222 vaccination. This receptor was taken from an adult in good health. V and J are TRBV10-3 and TRBJ2-1; 8 bases map to TRBD1. In nucleotides, the CDR3 is TGTGCCATCAGTGAGGACAGGGGCAATGAGCAGTTCTTC. Translation: CAISEDRGNEQFF.